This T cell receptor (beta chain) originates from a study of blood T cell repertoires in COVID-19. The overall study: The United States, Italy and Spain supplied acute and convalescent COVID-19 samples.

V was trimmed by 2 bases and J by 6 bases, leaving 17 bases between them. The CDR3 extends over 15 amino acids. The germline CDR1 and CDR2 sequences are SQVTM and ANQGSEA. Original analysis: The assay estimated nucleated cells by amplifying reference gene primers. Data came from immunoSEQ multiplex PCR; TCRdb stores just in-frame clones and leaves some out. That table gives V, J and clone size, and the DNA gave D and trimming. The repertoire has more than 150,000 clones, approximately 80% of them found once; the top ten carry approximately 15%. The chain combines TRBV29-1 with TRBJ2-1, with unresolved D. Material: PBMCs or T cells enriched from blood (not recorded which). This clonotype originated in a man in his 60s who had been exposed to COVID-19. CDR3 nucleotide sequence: TGCAGCGTTGAATGGGTAGCCTATGAGGCCAATGAGCAGTTCTTC. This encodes CSVEWVAYEANEQFF.